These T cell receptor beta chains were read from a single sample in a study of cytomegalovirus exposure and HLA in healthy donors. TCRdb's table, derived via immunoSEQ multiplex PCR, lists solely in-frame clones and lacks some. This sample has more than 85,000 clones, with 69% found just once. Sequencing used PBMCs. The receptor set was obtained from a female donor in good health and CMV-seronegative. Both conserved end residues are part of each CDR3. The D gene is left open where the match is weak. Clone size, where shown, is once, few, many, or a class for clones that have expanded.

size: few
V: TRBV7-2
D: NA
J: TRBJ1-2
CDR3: CASSPAGTYGYTF
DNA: TGTGCCAGCAGCCCGGCGGGGACCTATGGCTACACCTTC

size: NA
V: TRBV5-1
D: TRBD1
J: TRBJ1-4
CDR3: CASSWSTGGSATNEKLFF
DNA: TGCGCCAGCAGCTGGTCGACAGGGGGGTCGGCAACTAATGAAAAACTGTTTTTT

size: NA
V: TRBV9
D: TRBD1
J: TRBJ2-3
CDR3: CASSTQTGGTDTQYF
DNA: TGTGCCAGCAGCACCCAGACAGGGGGTACAGATACGCAGTATTTT

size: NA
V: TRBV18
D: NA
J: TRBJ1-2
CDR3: CASSPGQPNYGYTF
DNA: TGTGCCAGCTCACCGGGGCAGCCTAACTATGGCTACACCTTC

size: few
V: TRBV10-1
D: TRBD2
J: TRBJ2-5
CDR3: CASSESRTPGLAGTGETQYF
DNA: TGCGCCAGCAGTGAGTCCAGAACTCCGGGACTAGCGGGCACGGGAGAGACCCAGTACTTC

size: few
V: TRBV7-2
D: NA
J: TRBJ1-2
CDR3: CASSLGMLQGLGNYGYTF
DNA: TGTGCCAGCAGCTTAGGGATGTTACAGGGATTGGGAAACTATGGCTACACCTTC

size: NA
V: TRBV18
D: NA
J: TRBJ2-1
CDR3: CASSPAGLQYNEQFF
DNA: TGTGCCAGCTCACCAGCAGGTCTTCAATACAATGAGCAGTTCTTC

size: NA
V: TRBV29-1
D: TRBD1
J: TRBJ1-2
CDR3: CSVRTGGGYGYTF
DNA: TGCAGCGTTCGGACAGGGGGCGGGTATGGCTACACCTTC

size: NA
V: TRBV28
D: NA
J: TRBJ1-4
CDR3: CASRLPGGNEKLFF
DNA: TGTGCCAGCAGGCTCCCCGGAGGTAATGAAAAACTGTTTTTT

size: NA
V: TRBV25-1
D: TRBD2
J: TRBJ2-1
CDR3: CASSGGLDYNEQFF
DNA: TGTGCCAGCAGTGGGGGACTAGACTACAATGAGCAGTTCTTC

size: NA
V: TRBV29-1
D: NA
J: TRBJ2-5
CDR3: CSVLLAPQETQYF
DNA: TGCAGCGTTCTCCTAGCGCCTCAAGAGACCCAGTACTTC

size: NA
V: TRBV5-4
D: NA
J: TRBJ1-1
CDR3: CASSTGGNTEAFF
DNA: TGTGCCAGCAGCACGGGGGGGAACACTGAAGCTTTCTTT

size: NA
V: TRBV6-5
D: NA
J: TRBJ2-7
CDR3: CASSYSVSGDEQYF
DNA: TGTGCCAGCAGTTACTCTGTTTCCGGGGACGAGCAGTACTTC

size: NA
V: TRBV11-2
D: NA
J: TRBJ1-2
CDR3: CASSLDPRFYGYTF
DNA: TGTGCCAGCAGCTTAGATCCCAGGTTTTATGGCTACACCTTC

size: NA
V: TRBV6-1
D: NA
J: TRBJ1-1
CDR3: CASSEGQMNTEAFF
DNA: TGTGCCAGCAGTGAAGGGCAGATGAACACTGAAGCTTTCTTT

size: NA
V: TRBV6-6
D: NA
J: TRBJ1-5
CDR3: CASTRGDSNQPQHF
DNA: TGTGCCAGCACCCGGGGGGATAGCAATCAGCCCCAGCATTTT

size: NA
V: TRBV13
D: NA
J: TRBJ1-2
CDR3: CASRQTGEKYGYTF
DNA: TGTGCCAGCAGGCAAACTGGGGAGAAGTATGGCTACACCTTC

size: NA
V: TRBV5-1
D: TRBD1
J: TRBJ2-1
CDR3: CASSLGGQGLDEQFF
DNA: TGCGCCAGCAGCTTGGGGGGACAGGGGTTGGATGAGCAGTTCTTC

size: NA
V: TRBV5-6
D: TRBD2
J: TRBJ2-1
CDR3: CASSSNPGLAVYNEQFF
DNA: TGTGCCAGCAGCTCGAATCCGGGACTAGCGGTTTACAATGAGCAGTTCTTC

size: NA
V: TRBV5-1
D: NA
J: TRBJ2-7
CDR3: CASSLARGAYEQYF
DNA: TGCGCCAGCAGCTTGGCCAGGGGAGCCTACGAGCAGTACTTC

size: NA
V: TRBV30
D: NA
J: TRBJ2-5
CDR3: CAWSLTTSGETQYF
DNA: TGTGCCTGGAGTTTGACAACAAGCGGGGAGACCCAGTACTTC

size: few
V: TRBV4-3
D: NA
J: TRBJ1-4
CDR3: CASSQDWRDEKLFF
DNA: TGCGCCAGCAGCCAAGATTGGAGGGACGAAAAACTGTTTTTT

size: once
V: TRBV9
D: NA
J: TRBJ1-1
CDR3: CASSPGSSSNTEAFF
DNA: TGTGCCAGCAGCCCCGGGAGTTCCTCGAACACTGAAGCTTTCTTT

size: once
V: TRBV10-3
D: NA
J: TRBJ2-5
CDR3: CAIRGQPQQETQYF
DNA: TGTGCCATCAGGGGACAACCGCAACAAGAGACCCAGTACTTC

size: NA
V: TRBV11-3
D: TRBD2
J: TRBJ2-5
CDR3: CASSQRSGNEGETQYF
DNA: TGTGCCAGCAGCCAGAGAAGCGGGAATGAGGGAGAGACCCAGTACTTC

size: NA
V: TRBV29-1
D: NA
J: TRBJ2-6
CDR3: CSVEEGVKNVLTF
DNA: TGCAGCGTTGAAGAGGGCGTGAAGAACGTCCTGACTTTC

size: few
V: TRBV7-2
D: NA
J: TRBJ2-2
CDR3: CASSPRTDGELFF
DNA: TGTGCCAGCAGCCCAAGGACAGACGGGGAGCTGTTTTTT

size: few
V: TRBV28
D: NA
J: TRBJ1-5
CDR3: CASSPLRVGDQPQHF
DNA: TGTGCCAGCAGCCCCCTGAGGGTCGGAGATCAGCCCCAGCATTTT

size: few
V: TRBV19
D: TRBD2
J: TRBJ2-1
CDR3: CASSIGTSLVEQFF
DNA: TGTGCCAGTAGTATCGGGACTAGCTTGGTTGAGCAGTTCTTC

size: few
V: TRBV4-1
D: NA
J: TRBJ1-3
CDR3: CASSGLRGSGNTIYF
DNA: TGCGCCAGCAGCGGTCTGCGGGGCTCTGGAAACACCATATATTTT

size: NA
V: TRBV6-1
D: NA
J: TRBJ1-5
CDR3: CASSDEHLGGPQHF
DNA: TGTGCCAGCAGTGATGAGCACCTCGGCGGGCCCCAGCATTTT

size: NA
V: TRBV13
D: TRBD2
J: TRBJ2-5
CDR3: CASSDRTSGETQYF
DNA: TGTGCCAGCAGCGACAGGACTAGCGGAGAGACCCAGTACTTC

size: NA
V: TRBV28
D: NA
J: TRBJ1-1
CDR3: CASLGGGARPTEAFF
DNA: TGTGCCAGCCTGGGGGGGGGCGCGCGGCCCACTGAAGCTTTCTTT

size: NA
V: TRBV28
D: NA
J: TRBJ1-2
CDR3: CASSLESQTGINYGYTF
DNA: TGTGCCAGCAGTTTAGAGTCCCAGACAGGAATCAACTATGGCTACACCTTC

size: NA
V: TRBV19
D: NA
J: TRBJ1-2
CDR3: CASSRSHRESYGYTF
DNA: TGTGCCAGTAGTAGATCCCACAGGGAGAGCTATGGCTACACCTTC

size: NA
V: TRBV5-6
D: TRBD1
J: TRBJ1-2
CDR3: CASESGTGGNYGYTF
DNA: TGTGCCAGCGAATCCGGGACAGGGGGCAACTATGGCTACACCTTC

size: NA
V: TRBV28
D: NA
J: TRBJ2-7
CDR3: CASTSGAEQYF
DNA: TGTGCCAGCACTTCAGGGGCCGAGCAGTACTTC

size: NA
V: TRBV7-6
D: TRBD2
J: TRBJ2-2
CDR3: CASSLASGRNTGELFF
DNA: TGTGCCAGCAGCTTAGCCAGCGGGAGAAACACCGGGGAGCTGTTTTTT

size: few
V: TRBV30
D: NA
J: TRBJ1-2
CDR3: CAYLTRTANYGYTF
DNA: TGTGCCTACCTAACCCGGACAGCTAACTATGGCTACACCTTC

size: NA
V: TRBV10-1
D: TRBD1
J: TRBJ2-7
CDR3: CASNGQGIPREQYF
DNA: TGCGCCAGCAATGGACAGGGAATTCCCCGCGAGCAGTACTTC

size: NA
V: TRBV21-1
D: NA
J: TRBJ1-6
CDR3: CASSKAAGEISPLHF
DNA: TGTGCCAGCAGCAAAGCCGCAGGGGAGATCTCCCCCCTCCACTTT

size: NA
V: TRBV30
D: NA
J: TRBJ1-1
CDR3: CAGGTAIHTEAFF
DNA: TGTGCCGGCGGGACGGCGATTCACACTGAAGCTTTCTTT

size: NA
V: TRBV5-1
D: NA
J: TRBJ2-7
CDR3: CASSSSAYSYEQYF
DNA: TGCGCCAGCAGCTCTAGCGCTTATTCCTACGAGCAGTACTTC

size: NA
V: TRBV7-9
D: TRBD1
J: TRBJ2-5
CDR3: CASSLGTGYQETQYF
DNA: TGTGCCAGCAGCTTAGGGACAGGGTACCAAGAGACCCAGTACTTC

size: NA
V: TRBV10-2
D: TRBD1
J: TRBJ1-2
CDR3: CASTPGTGANYGYTF
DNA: TGCGCCAGCACCCCTGGGACAGGAGCTAACTATGGCTACACCTTC

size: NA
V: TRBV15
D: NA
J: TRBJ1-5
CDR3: CATSRDSGPQHF
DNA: TGTGCCACCAGCAGAGACTCAGGGCCCCAGCATTTT

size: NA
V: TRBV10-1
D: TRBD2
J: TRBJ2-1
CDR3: CASSESTGGYNEQFF
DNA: TGCGCCAGCAGTGAATCAACGGGAGGGTACAATGAGCAGTTCTTC

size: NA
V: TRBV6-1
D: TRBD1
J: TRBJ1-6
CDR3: CASSELNRGDSPLHF
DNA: TGTGCCAGCAGTGAATTGAACAGGGGAGATTCACCCCTCCACTTT

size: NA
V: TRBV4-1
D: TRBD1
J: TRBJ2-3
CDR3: CASSLSGTGITDTQYF
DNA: TGCGCCAGCAGCCTATCCGGGACAGGGATCACAGATACGCAGTATTTT

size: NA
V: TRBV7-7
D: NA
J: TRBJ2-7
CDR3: CASSATSSSEQYF
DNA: TGTGCTAGCAGCGCCACGTCGAGCTCCGAGCAGTACTTC

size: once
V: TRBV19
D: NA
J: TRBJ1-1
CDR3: CASSIDRETDNTEAFF
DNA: TGTGCCAGTAGTATAGATCGGGAGACAGATAACACTGAAGCTTTCTTT

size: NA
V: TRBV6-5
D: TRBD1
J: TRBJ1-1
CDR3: CASGMTGGADTEAFF
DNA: TGTGCCAGCGGAATGACAGGGGGCGCGGACACTGAAGCTTTCTTT

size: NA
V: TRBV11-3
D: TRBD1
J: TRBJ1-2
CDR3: CASSEGQLYGYTF
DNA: TGTGCCAGCAGCGAGGGACAGCTCTATGGCTACACCTTC

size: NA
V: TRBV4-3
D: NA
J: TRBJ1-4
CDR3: CASSLQLKDVKLFF
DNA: TGCGCCAGCAGCCTACAGCTGAAGGATGTAAAACTGTTTTTT

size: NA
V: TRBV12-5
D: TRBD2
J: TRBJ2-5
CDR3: CASAAGVAEETQYF
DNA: TGTGCTAGCGCAGCGGGAGTGGCGGAAGAGACCCAGTACTTC

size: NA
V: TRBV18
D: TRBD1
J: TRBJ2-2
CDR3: CASSTRGPNTGELFF
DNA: TGTGCCAGCTCAACCAGGGGGCCGAACACCGGGGAGCTGTTTTTT

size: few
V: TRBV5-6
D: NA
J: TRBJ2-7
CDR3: CASSLVVGSYEQYF
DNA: TGTGCCAGCAGCTTGGTGGTCGGGTCCTACGAGCAGTACTTC